The rows below give T cell receptor beta chains drawn from one sample of a study of cytomegalovirus exposure and HLA in healthy donors. Only in-frame clones appear in the TCRdb table, and some are missing; sequencing was by immunoSEQ multiplex PCR. The top ten clones hold around 3% of a sample with more than 85,000 clones, 79% of them seen once. The source material was PBMCs. Every receptor here comes from a male donor in good health and CMV-seropositive. Each CDR3 is given with its conserved first and last residue. Each record gives: CDR3 DNA, CDR3 protein, V gene, clone size, D gene, J gene, CDR3 length. The D gene is left open where the match is weak. For some rows the clone size is stated as once, few or many, or as a class when expanded; others skip it.

CDR3 DNA: TGTGCCAGCAGCTTAGGACTAGCGGGGGTGGGGGAGCAGTACTTC
CDR3 protein: CASSLGLAGVGEQYF
V gene: TRBV7-2
clone size: .
D gene: TRBD2
J gene: TRBJ2-7
CDR3 length: 15

CDR3 DNA: TGTGCCAGCAGCACAGGGGGCGGCGGGGAGCTGTTTTTT
CDR3 protein: CASSTGGGGELFF
V gene: TRBV7-9
clone size: .
D gene: TRBD1
J gene: TRBJ2-2
CDR3 length: 13

CDR3 DNA: TGTGCCAGCAGGGGGGGACAGCACACTGAAGCTTTCTTT
CDR3 protein: CASRGGQHTEAFF
V gene: TRBV6-1
clone size: .
D gene: TRBD1
J gene: TRBJ1-1
CDR3 length: 13

CDR3 DNA: TGCGCCAGCAGCTTGGCTGGACAGAGGGCTTACGAGCAGTACTTC
CDR3 protein: CASSLAGQRAYEQYF
V gene: TRBV5-1
clone size: .
D gene: .
J gene: TRBJ2-7
CDR3 length: 15

CDR3 DNA: TGCGCCAGCAGCCGTGGACAGGCTAACACTGAAGCTTTCTTT
CDR3 protein: CASSRGQANTEAFF
V gene: TRBV5-1
clone size: .
D gene: TRBD1
J gene: TRBJ1-1
CDR3 length: 14

CDR3 DNA: TGTGCCAGCAGCTCCGTTAACTATGGCTACACCTTC
CDR3 protein: CASSSVNYGYTF
V gene: TRBV11-2
clone size: few
D gene: .
J gene: TRBJ1-2
CDR3 length: 12

CDR3 DNA: TGCAGCGTTGGCTGGGGGGATCAGCCCCAGCATTTT
CDR3 protein: CSVGWGDQPQHF
V gene: TRBV29-1
clone size: .
D gene: .
J gene: TRBJ1-5
CDR3 length: 12

CDR3 DNA: TGTGCCAGCAGCCAAGATTTGTTCGATGAGCAGTTCTTC
CDR3 protein: CASSQDLFDEQFF
V gene: TRBV14
clone size: .
D gene: .
J gene: TRBJ2-1
CDR3 length: 13

CDR3 DNA: TGTGCCAGCAGCTTGGCCGTAACGGGGAGCACTGAAGCTTTCTTT
CDR3 protein: CASSLAVTGSTEAFF
V gene: TRBV5-6
clone size: .
D gene: .
J gene: TRBJ1-1
CDR3 length: 15

CDR3 DNA: TGTGCCAGCATCCCAAGGGGGAAGGGCAACTCTGGGGCCAACGTCCTGACTTTC
CDR3 protein: CASIPRGKGNSGANVLTF
V gene: TRBV7-2
clone size: .
D gene: .
J gene: TRBJ2-6
CDR3 length: 18

CDR3 DNA: TGTGCCAGCAGAGGGGGCCAGGGACAGGGGGCAGATGAGCAGTTCTTC
CDR3 protein: CASRGGQGQGADEQFF
V gene: TRBV11-1
clone size: .
D gene: TRBD1
J gene: TRBJ2-1
CDR3 length: 16

CDR3 DNA: TGTGCCAGCAGTTTTGGGACAGGAGGCTACGAGCAGTACTTC
CDR3 protein: CASSFGTGGYEQYF
V gene: TRBV27
clone size: .
D gene: TRBD1
J gene: TRBJ2-7
CDR3 length: 14

CDR3 DNA: TGTGCCAGCAGTACTAGCGGGGGGGCCAATGAGCAGTTCTTC
CDR3 protein: CASSTSGGANEQFF
V gene: TRBV6-6
clone size: .
D gene: TRBD2
J gene: TRBJ2-1
CDR3 length: 14

CDR3 DNA: TGTGCCAGCAGCGTAGGGCAGGGAAATCAGCCCCAGCATTTT
CDR3 protein: CASSVGQGNQPQHF
V gene: TRBV9
clone size: once
D gene: .
J gene: TRBJ1-5
CDR3 length: 14

CDR3 DNA: TGTGCCAGTAGTCCTCCGGGACTAGCAGTGTACGAGCAGTACTTC
CDR3 protein: CASSPPGLAVYEQYF
V gene: TRBV19
clone size: .
D gene: TRBD2
J gene: TRBJ2-7
CDR3 length: 15

CDR3 DNA: TGTGCCAGTAGTAACCGGGACAGGGGATTCGAGCAGTACTTC
CDR3 protein: CASSNRDRGFEQYF
V gene: TRBV19
clone size: .
D gene: TRBD1
J gene: TRBJ2-7
CDR3 length: 14

CDR3 DNA: TGTGCCAGCAGTGAAGCGCTTCGGGGGGGGAACACCGGGGAGCTGTTTTTT
CDR3 protein: CASSEALRGGNTGELFF
V gene: TRBV6-1
clone size: .
D gene: TRBD2
J gene: TRBJ2-2
CDR3 length: 17

CDR3 DNA: TGCAGCGTTGCGAAGGCGGACACCTCCTACGAGCAGTACTTC
CDR3 protein: CSVAKADTSYEQYF
V gene: TRBV29-1
clone size: .
D gene: .
J gene: TRBJ2-7
CDR3 length: 14

CDR3 DNA: TGTGCCAGCAGCTTAAGTGGGACAGAAAACACTGAAGCTTTCTTT
CDR3 protein: CASSLSGTENTEAFF
V gene: TRBV7-3
clone size: .
D gene: TRBD1
J gene: TRBJ1-1
CDR3 length: 15

CDR3 DNA: TGTGCCAGTGCTACCGGGACAGGGTGGCGTGGCTACACCTTC
CDR3 protein: CASATGTGWRGYTF
V gene: TRBV19
clone size: .
D gene: TRBD1
J gene: TRBJ1-2
CDR3 length: 14

CDR3 DNA: TGTGCCAGCAGCTCCGGGACTAGCGGCTACGAGCAGTACTTC
CDR3 protein: CASSSGTSGYEQYF
V gene: TRBV7-2
clone size: .
D gene: TRBD2
J gene: TRBJ2-7
CDR3 length: 14

CDR3 DNA: TGTGCCAGCCACCGGGGGGGGAACACTGAAGCTTTCTTT
CDR3 protein: CASHRGGNTEAFF
V gene: TRBV6-1
clone size: .
D gene: .
J gene: TRBJ1-1
CDR3 length: 13

CDR3 DNA: TGTGCCAGCGAGAGACAGGGAGCTAACTATGGCTACACCTTC
CDR3 protein: CASERQGANYGYTF
V gene: TRBV9
clone size: .
D gene: TRBD1
J gene: TRBJ1-2
CDR3 length: 14

CDR3 DNA: TGTGCCAGCTCACCGAGACAGGGTGCTAATGAAAAACTGTTTTTT
CDR3 protein: CASSPRQGANEKLFF
V gene: TRBV18
clone size: .
D gene: TRBD1
J gene: TRBJ1-4
CDR3 length: 15

CDR3 DNA: TGCGCCAGCAGCCAGGTCGGAGAGGGCCGGGAGGGGGAGACCCAGTACTTC
CDR3 protein: CASSQVGEGREGETQYF
V gene: TRBV4-1
clone size: once
D gene: TRBD2
J gene: TRBJ2-5
CDR3 length: 17

CDR3 DNA: TGTGCCTGGAGTGTACTATCAGGGGTAGATCAGCCCCAGCATTTT
CDR3 protein: CAWSVLSGVDQPQHF
V gene: TRBV30
clone size: .
D gene: .
J gene: TRBJ1-5
CDR3 length: 15

CDR3 DNA: TGCGCCAGCAGCCACGCTGCGGGGGACGAGAGAAATTCACCCCTCCACTTT
CDR3 protein: CASSHAAGDERNSPLHF
V gene: TRBV4-1
clone size: .
D gene: .
J gene: TRBJ1-6
CDR3 length: 17

CDR3 DNA: TGTGCCAGCAGCTTGGTTCCAGGCACTGAAGCTTTCTTT
CDR3 protein: CASSLVPGTEAFF
V gene: TRBV5-4
clone size: .
D gene: .
J gene: TRBJ1-1
CDR3 length: 13

CDR3 DNA: TGTGCCACCAGCAGAGGAGGGACTAATGAAAAACTGTTTTTT
CDR3 protein: CATSRGGTNEKLFF
V gene: TRBV15
clone size: .
D gene: .
J gene: TRBJ1-4
CDR3 length: 14

CDR3 DNA: TGTGCCAGCAGCAAATTTGGACAGAGACCCTATGGCTACACCTTC
CDR3 protein: CASSKFGQRPYGYTF
V gene: TRBV21-1
clone size: .
D gene: .
J gene: TRBJ1-2
CDR3 length: 15

CDR3 DNA: TGTGCCAGCGCCCCCCAACCCCGGGGGACCGGGACTTCTGGTACGCAGTATTTT
CDR3 protein: CASAPQPRGTGTSGTQYF
V gene: TRBV27
clone size: .
D gene: .
J gene: TRBJ2-3
CDR3 length: 18

CDR3 DNA: TGTGCCAGTAGTACCTCTTCGCGGGGGGCCCAGTATTTT
CDR3 protein: CASSTSSRGAQYF
V gene: TRBV19
clone size: .
D gene: TRBD2
J gene: TRBJ2-3
CDR3 length: 13

CDR3 DNA: TGTGCCAGCAGTCCCCGTGGAAGGGAGATCAATCAGCCCCAGCATTTT
CDR3 protein: CASSPRGREINQPQHF
V gene: TRBV6-6
clone size: .
D gene: .
J gene: TRBJ1-5
CDR3 length: 16

CDR3 DNA: TGTGCCAGCAGCTTGGACGGGACTGAAGCTTTCTTT
CDR3 protein: CASSLDGTEAFF
V gene: TRBV5-4
clone size: .
D gene: .
J gene: TRBJ1-1
CDR3 length: 12